These 9 T cell receptor beta chains came from one sample sequenced in a study of shared T cell receptors in the human thymus. Sequencing was performed with immunoSEQ multiplex PCR; in TCRdb, only in-frame clones are kept and a portion is missing. Of hundreds of thousands of clones listed, 75% to 80% are singletons. The data also belong to a second study, concerning human thymus T cells.

Specimen: thymocytes. Receptor source: a boy under three years old with a congenital heart defect.

This clone was recorded only once. The chain uses TRBV6-1 and TRBJ2-5; D possibly corresponds to TRBD1 (6 bases). The CDR3 totals 16 residues. Germline V lookup: CDR1 MNHNS, CDR2 SASEGT. V was trimmed by 3 bases and J by 2 bases, leaving 16 bases between them. The CDR3 DNA sequence: TGTGCCAGCAGTGATCCGACAGGATTTCTACAAGAGACCCAGTACTTC. It is translated as CASSDPTGFLQETQYF.

The chain joins TRBV30 to TRBJ2-1; D is ambiguous. The CDR3 runs to 15 residues. V was clipped by 0 bases and J by 4 bases, with 13 bases between them. Per the germline V gene, CDR1 is GTSNPN and CDR2 is SVGIG (reference sequence). The CDR3 DNA reads as TGTGCCTGGAGTGTAGGTGACATCCCTTACAATGAGCAGTTCTTC. It codes for CAWSVGDIPYNEQFF.

CDR3 residues: CASSGQGDTEAFF. The CDR3, as DNA: TGTGCCAGCAGTGGACAGGGGGACACTGAAGCTTTCTTT. The chain uses TRBV2 and TRBJ1-1, with TRBD1 matching 9 bases. The CDR3 runs to 13 residues. Germline V gene sequence: CDR1 SNHLY, CDR2 FYNNEI. The V segment lost 4 bases and the J segment 3 bases; nucleotides outside the gene matches: 0. The variable domain in full, with the rest retrieved from reference TRBV2 and TRBJ1-1, is EPEVTQTPSHQVTQMGQEVILRCVPISNHLYFYWYRQILGQKVEFLVSFYNNEISEKSEIFDDQFSVERPDGSNFTLKIRSTKLEDSAMYFCASSGQGDTEAFFGQGTRLTVV.

This sequence joins TRBV18 and TRBJ2-7; weak D call: TRBD1 (8 bases). This CDR3 is 15 amino acids long. V was shortened by 2 bases and J by 2 bases, with 13 bases between the two germline ends. The germline V gene has CDR1 KGHSH and CDR2 LQKENI. The CDR3 reads CASSPKRDRPYEQYF. CDR3 nucleotide sequence: TGTGCCAGCTCACCAAAGCGGGACAGGCCCTACGAGCAGTACTTC.

V gene TRBV19 combines with J gene TRBJ1-5, with 7 bases matching TRBD1. The CDR3 sequence is 15 residues long. The V and J ends lost 5 bases and 2 bases, in that order; junction bases with no gene match: 6. The V gene's germline CDR1 is LNHDA and CDR2 SQIVND (reference sequence). The CDR3 loop is CASSLYRGRNQPQHF. CDR3 DNA sequence: TGTGCCAGTAGTCTATACAGGGGTCGCAATCAGCCCCAGCATTTT.

A few counts support this clone. The V gene is TRBV2, the J gene TRBJ2-1; TRBD2 agrees at 7 bases. The CDR3 consists of 16 residues. After removal of 3 bases from V and 8 bases from J, the junction contained 13 bases not matched to a gene. Germline-derived CDR1 and CDR2 are SNHLY and FYNNEI. CDR3 sequence reads: CASSEVRAGVGDEQFF. The CDR3 DNA is TGTGCCAGCAGTGAGGTTCGGGCGGGAGTAGGGGATGAGCAGTTCTTC.

The rearrangement joins TRBV5-6 to TRBJ2-3, with 8 bases aligning to TRBD2. CDR1 and CDR2 (germline): SGHDT, YYEEEE. This CDR3 is built from 18 residues. The ends lost 4 bases at V and 6 bases at J; junction bases unmatched: 19. CDR3 region: CASSPDRPVSGNCDTQYF. CDR3 sequence (DNA): TGTGCCAGCAGCCCGGATAGGCCGGTTAGCGGGAATTGCGATACGCAGTATTTT.

This clone was seen once. This chain uses TRBV18 with TRBJ1-1, with D perhaps TRBD1 (5 bases). The CDR3 sequence is 13 residues long. Per the germline V gene, CDR1 is KGHSH and CDR2 is LQKENI. V was trimmed by 6 bases and J by 1 base, leaving 9 bases between them. CDR3 sequence (DNA): TGTGCCAGCTCCCTTACAGGGAACACTGAAGCTTTCTTT. Protein: CASSLTGNTEAFF.

This chain uses TRBV5-4 with TRBJ2-1; 9 nucleotides match TRBD2. The junction had 9 bases not matched to a gene; V was cut back by 0 bases and J by 2 bases. Germline V gives CDR1 SGHNT, CDR2 YYREEE (reference sequence). The CDR3 is made up of 18 amino acids. CDR3 loop: CASSLESAGGPPYNEQFF. DNA for the CDR3: TGTGCCAGCAGCTTGGAGTCTGCGGGAGGGCCCCCCTACAATGAGCAGTTCTTC.